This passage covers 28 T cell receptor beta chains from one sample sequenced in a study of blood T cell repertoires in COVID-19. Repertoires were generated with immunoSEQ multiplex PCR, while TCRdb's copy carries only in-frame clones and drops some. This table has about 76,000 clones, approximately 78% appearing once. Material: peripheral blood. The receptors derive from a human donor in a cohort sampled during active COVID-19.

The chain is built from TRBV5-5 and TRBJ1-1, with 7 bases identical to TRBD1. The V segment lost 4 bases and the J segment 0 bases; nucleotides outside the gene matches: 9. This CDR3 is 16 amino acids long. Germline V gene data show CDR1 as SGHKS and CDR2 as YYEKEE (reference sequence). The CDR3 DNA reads TGTGCCAGCAGCCCACTATCGACAGGGATGAACACTGAAGCTTTCTTT. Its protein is CASSPLSTGMNTEAFF.

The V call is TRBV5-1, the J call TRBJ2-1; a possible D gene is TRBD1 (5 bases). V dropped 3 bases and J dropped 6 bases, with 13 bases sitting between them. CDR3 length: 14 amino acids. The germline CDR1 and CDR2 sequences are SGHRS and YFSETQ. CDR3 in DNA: TGCGCCAGCAGCTGGGTCAGGGTAGGCAATGAGCAGTTCTTC. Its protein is CASSWVRVGNEQFF.

CDR3 DNA sequence: TGTGCCAGCTCCCCCGGGTCCGCGGGGCAGCCCCAGCATTTT. Residues: CASSPGSAGQPQHF. This chain connects TRBV18 to TRBJ1-5; no definite D call. Germline V gives CDR1 KGHSH, CDR2 LQKENI. This CDR3 has 14 residues. V was cut by 6 bases and J by 7 bases, with 16 bases left in between.

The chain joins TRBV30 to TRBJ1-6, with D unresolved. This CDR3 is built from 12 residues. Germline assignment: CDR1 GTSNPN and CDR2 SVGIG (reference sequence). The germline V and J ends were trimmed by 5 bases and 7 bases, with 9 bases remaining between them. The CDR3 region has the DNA TGTGCCTGGGGGAGGAGGAATTCACCCCTCCACTTT. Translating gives CAWGRRNSPLHF.

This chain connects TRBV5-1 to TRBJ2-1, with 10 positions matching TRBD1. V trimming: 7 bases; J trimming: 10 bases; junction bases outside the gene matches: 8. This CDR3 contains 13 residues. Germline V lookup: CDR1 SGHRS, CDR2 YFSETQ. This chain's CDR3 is CASWGQGRLEQFF. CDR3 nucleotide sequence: TGCGCCAGCTGGGGACAGGGGAGGTTGGAGCAGTTCTTC.

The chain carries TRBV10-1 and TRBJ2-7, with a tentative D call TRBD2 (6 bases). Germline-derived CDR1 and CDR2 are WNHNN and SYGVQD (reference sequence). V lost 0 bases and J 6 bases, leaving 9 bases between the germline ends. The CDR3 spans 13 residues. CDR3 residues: CASSESMGGEQYF. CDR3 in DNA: TGCGCCAGCAGTGAGTCTATGGGAGGCGAGCAGTACTTC.

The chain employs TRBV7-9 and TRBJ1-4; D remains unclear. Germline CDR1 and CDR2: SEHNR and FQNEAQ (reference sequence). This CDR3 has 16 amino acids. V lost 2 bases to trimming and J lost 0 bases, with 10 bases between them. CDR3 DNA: TGTGCCAGCAGCTTACAGCAGGCTGCAACTAATGAAAAACTGTTTTTT. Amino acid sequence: CASSLQQAATNEKLFF.

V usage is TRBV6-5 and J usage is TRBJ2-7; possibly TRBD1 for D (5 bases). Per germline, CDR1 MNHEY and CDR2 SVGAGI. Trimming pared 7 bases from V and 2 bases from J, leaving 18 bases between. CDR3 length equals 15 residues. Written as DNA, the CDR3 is TGTGCCAGCACCCAAGGACAAGGGCGAGCCTACGAGCAGTACTTC. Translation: CASTQGQGRAYEQYF.

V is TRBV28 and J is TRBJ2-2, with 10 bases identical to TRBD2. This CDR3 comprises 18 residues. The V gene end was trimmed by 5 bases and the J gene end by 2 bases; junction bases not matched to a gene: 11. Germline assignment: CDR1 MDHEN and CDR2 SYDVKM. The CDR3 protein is CASSPLDLAGGNTGELFF. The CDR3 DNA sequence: TGTGCCAGCAGTCCACTCGACTTAGCGGGGGGAAACACCGGGGAGCTGTTTTTT.

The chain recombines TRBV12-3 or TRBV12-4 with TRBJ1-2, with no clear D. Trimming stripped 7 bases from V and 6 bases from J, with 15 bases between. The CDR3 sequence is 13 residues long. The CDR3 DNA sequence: TGTGCCAGCACCCCGTTAATGGGAGATGGCTACACCTTC. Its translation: CASTPLMGDGYTF.

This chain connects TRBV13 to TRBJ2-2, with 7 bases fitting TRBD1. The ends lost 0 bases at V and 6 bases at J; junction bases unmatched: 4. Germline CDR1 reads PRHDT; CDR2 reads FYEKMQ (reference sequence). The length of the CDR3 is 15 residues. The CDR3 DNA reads TGTGCCAGCAGCTTAGGGGACAGGCGGGCCGGGGAGCTGTTTTTT. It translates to CASSLGDRRAGELFF.

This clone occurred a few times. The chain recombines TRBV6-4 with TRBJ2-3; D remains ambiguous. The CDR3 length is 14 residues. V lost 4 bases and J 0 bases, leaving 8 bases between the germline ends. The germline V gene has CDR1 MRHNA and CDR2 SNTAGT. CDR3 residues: CASSGGSSTDTQYF. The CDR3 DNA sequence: TGTGCCAGCAGTGGAGGCAGTAGCACAGATACGCAGTATTTT.

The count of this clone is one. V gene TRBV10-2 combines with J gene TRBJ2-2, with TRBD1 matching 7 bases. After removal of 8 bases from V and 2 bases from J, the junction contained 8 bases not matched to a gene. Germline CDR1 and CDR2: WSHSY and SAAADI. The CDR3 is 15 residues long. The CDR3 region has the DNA TGCGCCAGCTGGGAAGGGGGCGCCAACACCGGGGAGCTGTTTTTT. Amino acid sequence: CASWEGGANTGELFF.

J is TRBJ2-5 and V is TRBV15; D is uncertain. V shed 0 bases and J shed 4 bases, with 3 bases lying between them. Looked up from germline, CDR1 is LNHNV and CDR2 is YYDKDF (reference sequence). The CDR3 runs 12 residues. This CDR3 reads CATSRDIETQYF. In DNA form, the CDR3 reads TGTGCCACCAGCAGAGATATAGAGACCCAGTACTTC.

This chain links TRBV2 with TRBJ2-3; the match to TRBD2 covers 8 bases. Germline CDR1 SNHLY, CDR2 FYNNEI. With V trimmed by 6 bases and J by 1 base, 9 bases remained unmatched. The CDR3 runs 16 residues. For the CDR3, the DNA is TGTGCCAGCAGGCCACTGGGACTAGTTCGCACAGATACGCAGTATTTT. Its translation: CASRPLGLVRTDTQYF.

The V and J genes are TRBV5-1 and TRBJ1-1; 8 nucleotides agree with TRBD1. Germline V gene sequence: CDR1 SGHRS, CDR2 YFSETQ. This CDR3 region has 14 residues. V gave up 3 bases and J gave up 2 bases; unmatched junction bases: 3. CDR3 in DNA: TGCGCCAGCAGCTCAACAGGGGGAAACACTGAAGCTTTCTTT. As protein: CASSSTGGNTEAFF. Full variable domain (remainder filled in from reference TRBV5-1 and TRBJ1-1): KAGVTQTPRYLIKTRGQQVTLSCSPISGHRSVSWYQQTPGQGLQFLFEYFSETQRNKGNFPGRFSGRQFSNSRSEMNVSTLELGDSALYLCASSSTGGNTEAFFGQGTRLTVV.

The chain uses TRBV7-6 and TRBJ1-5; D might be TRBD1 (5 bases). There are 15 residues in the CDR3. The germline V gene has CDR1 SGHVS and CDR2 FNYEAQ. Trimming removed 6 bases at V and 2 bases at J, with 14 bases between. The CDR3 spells CASSREGLGNQPQHF. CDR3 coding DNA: TGTGCCAGCAGTCGGGAGGGGTTGGGCAATCAGCCCCAGCATTTT.

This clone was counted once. For the CDR3, the DNA is TGTGCCAGCAGCCCGGACTTTTTGGGTCAGGGGGAGTATTTT. Amino acid sequence: CASSPDFLGQGEYF. V is TRBV6-5 and J is TRBJ2-3; 7 bases align to TRBD1. Germline V gene sequence: CDR1 MNHEY, CDR2 SVGAGI. Trimming at V came to 6 bases and at J to 13 bases, leaving 16 bases not matched to a gene. The CDR3 is 14 residues long.

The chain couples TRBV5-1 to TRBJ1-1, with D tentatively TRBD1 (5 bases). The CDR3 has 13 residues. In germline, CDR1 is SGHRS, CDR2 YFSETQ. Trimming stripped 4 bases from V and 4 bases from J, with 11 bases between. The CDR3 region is CASSQGFGTEAFF. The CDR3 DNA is TGCGCCAGCAGCCAGGGATTCGGCACTGAAGCTTTCTTT.

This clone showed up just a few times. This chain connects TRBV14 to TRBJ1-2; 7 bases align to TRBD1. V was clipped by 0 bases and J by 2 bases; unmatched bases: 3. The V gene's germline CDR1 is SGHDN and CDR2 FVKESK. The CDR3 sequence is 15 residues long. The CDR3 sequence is CASSQDMGQNYGYTF. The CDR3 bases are TGTGCCAGCAGCCAAGATATGGGACAGAACTATGGCTACACCTTC.

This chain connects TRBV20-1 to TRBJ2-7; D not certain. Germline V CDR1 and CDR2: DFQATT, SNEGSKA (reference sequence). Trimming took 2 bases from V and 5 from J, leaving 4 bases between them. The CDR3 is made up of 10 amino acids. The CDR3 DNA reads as TGCAGTGCTAGAATCAACGAGCAGTACTTC. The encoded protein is CSARINEQYF.

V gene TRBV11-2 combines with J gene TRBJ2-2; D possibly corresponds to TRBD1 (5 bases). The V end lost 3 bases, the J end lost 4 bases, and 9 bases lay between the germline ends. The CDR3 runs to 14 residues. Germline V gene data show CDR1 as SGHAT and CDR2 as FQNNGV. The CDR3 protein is CASSLQGFTGELFF. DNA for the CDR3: TGTGCCAGCAGCTTGCAGGGCTTCACCGGGGAGCTGTTTTTT.

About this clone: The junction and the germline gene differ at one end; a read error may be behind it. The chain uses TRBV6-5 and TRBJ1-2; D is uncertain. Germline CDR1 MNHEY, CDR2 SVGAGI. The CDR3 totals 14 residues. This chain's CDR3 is CASSYSGSKYGYTF. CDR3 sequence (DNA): TGTGCCAGCAGTTACTCGGGCTCTAAGTATGGCTACACCTTC.

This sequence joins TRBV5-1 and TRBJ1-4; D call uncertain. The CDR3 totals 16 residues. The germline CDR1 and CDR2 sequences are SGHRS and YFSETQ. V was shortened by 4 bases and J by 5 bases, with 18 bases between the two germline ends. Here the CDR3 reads CASSPGYGRANEKLFF. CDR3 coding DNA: TGCGCCAGCAGCCCGGGGTACGGCCGAGCCAATGAAAAACTGTTTTTT.

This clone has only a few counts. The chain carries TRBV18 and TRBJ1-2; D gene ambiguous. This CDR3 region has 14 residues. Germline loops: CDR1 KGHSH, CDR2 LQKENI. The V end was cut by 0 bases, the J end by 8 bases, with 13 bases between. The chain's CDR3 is CASSPPQRRLGYTF. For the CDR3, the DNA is TGTGCCAGCTCACCACCTCAGAGGCGCTTGGGCTACACCTTC. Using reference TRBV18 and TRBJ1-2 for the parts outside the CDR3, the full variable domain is NAGVMQNPRHLVRRRGQEARLRCSPMKGHSHVYWYRQLPEEGLKFMVYLQKENIIDESGMPKERFSAEFPKEGPSILRIQQVVRGDSAAYFCASSPPQRRLGYTFGSGTRLTVV.

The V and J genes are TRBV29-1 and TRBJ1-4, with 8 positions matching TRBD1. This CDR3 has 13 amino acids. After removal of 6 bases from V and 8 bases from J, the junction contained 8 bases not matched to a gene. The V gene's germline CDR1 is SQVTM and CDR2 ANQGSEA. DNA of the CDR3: TGCAGCGTAGGACAGGGAAAGGGCGAAAAACTGTTTTTT. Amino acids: CSVGQGKGEKLFF.

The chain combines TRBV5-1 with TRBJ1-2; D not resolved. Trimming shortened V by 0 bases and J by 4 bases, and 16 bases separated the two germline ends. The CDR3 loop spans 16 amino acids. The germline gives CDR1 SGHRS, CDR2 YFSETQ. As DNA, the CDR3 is TGCGCCAGCAGCTTGGAGGGAGGGAACCCCGGCTATGGCTACACCTTC. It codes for CASSLEGGNPGYGYTF.

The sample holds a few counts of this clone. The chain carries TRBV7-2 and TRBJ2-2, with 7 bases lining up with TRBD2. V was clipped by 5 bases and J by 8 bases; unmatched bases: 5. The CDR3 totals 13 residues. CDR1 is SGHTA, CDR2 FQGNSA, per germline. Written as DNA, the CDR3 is TGTGCCAGCAGCACACTAGCGAAGGGGGAGCTGTTTTTT. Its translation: CASSTLAKGELFF.